One and the same sample provided the 21 T cell receptor beta chains below, sequenced in a study of circulating CD8 cells and anti-PD-1 response in melanoma. The QIAseq Immune Repertoire TCR panel built the libraries from roughly 15 ng of total RNA. TCRdb re-derived calls from the reads in MiXCR, one entry per CDR3 protein. The repertoire has some 730 distinct CDR3 sequences, 6.5% to 8.5% of them found once; the top ten carry roughly 12%. From live CD3+CD8+TCRalphabeta+ cells, four PD-1 and/or TIGIT subsets were sorted. The sequences come from CD8+ T cells from PBMCs, collected at baseline or after one month of anti-PD-1 therapy (not recorded which). These receptors all come from a human donor with melanoma.

This clonotype rates as large. At one end, the junction sequence differs from germline, possibly due to a read error. The chain joins TRBV19 to TRBJ2-1; 11 positions match TRBD2. The CDR3 runs to 15 residues. Germline CDR1 and CDR2: LNHDA and SQIVND (reference sequence). CDR3 coding DNA: TGTGCCAGTAGCATAGGACTAGCGGGTTACAATGAGCAGTTCTTC. Protein sequence: CASSIGLAGYNEQFF.

By frequency in the sample, this clonotype is large. The J gene is TRBJ2-1, the V gene TRBV28; TRBD2 aligns across 10 bases. After removal of 6 bases from V and 2 bases from J, the junction contained 7 bases not matched to a gene. The CDR3 is made up of 16 amino acids. From germline, CDR1 is MDHEN and CDR2 SYDVKM. The CDR3 spells CASSHGSGRTYNEQFF. The CDR3 DNA sequence: TGTGCCAGCAGCCATGGTAGCGGGAGGACCTACAATGAGCAGTTCTTC.

By proportion, this clonotype is large. The chain has TRBV5-4 and TRBJ2-7; D uncertain. The CDR3 loop spans 14 amino acids. V was pared by 0 bases and J by 5 bases, with 12 bases between. Per germline, CDR1 SGHNT and CDR2 YYREEE (reference sequence). Here the CDR3 reads CASSLGGSTNEQYF. The CDR3 DNA is TGTGCCAGCAGCTTGGGGGGAAGTACGAACGAGCAGTACTTC.

In this sample, this clonotype is medium-sized. J is TRBJ1-2 and V is TRBV7-2, with 8 bases matching TRBD1. Per the germline V gene, CDR1 is SGHTA and CDR2 is FQGNSA. The V and J ends lost 9 bases and 8 bases, in that order; junction bases with no gene match: 14. The CDR3 is made up of 14 amino acids. The CDR3 region is CASFAPDRVYGYTF. The CDR3 nucleotides are TGTGCCAGTTTCGCACCGGACAGGGTATACGGCTACACCTTC.

This clonotype has just a few counts. V and J are TRBV7-9 and TRBJ2-1, with D possibly being TRBD1 (7 bases). This CDR3 is 15 amino acids long. V was pared by 0 bases and J by 3 bases, with 9 bases between. The germline gives CDR1 SEHNR, CDR2 FQNEAQ (reference sequence). As DNA, the CDR3 is TGTGCCAGCAGCTTAGCCAGGGGGGTCTACAATGAGCAGTTCTTC. This encodes CASSLARGVYNEQFF.

This clonotype qualifies as large (0.1 to 1%). The chain combines TRBV2 with TRBJ1-2; 9 bases agree with TRBD1. V was clipped by 6 bases and J by 2 bases; unmatched bases: 7. The germline CDR1 and CDR2 sequences are SNHLY and FYNNEI. This CDR3 contains 15 residues. The CDR3 coding sequence is TGTGCCAGCAGAGACAGGGGGATGTTAAACTATGGCTACACCTTC. Its translation is CASRDRGMLNYGYTF.

By frequency in the sample, this clonotype is medium-sized. The V call is TRBV6-4, the J call TRBJ2-3; 10 positions agree with TRBD2. CDR1 and CDR2 from the germline V gene are MRHNA and SNTAGT. V lost 4 bases and J lost 0; bases outside the gene matches: 4. The CDR3 totals 16 residues. The CDR3 sequence: CASSGGAGGSTDTQYF. CDR3 nucleotides: TGTGCCAGCAGTGGCGGAGCGGGAGGGAGCACAGATACGCAGTATTTT.

This clonotype is labeled as large. This chain connects TRBV7-3 to TRBJ2-1; the D is unclear. V gave up 1 base and J gave up 5 bases, with 12 bases separating them. The length of the CDR3 is 15 residues. Germline CDR1 and CDR2: SGHTA and FQGTGA. The CDR3 DNA sequence: TGTGCCAGCAGCTTAAAGGAGTCAGCCCACAATGAGCAGTTCTTC. This sequence encodes CASSLKESAHNEQFF.

This clonotype ranks as large. The J gene is TRBJ2-7, the V gene TRBV27; 8 bases align to TRBD2. This CDR3 is 18 amino acids long. Germline CDR1 reads MNHEY; CDR2 reads SMNVEV (reference sequence). Trimming cost V 2 bases and J 3 bases; bases outside gene matches: 15. CDR3 in DNA: TGTGCCAGCAGTTTACGGGGGGGGCGGATACAGCTGGACTACGAGCAGTACTTC. It yields the protein CASSLRGGRIQLDYEQYF.

This clonotype counts as large. This sequence joins TRBV7-3 and TRBJ2-5, with D unresolved. CDR3 length equals 14 residues. Per the germline V gene, CDR1 is SGHTA and CDR2 is FQGTGA. V gave up 8 bases and J gave up 1 base, with 14 bases separating them. CDR3 sequence: CASWTPVPQETQYF. The CDR3, as DNA: TGTGCCAGCTGGACCCCGGTCCCCCAAGAGACCCAGTACTTC.

The chain has TRBV7-3 and TRBJ2-5; tentatively, D is TRBD2 (6 bases). The V gene lost 5 bases and the J gene lost 1 base, with 14 bases spanning the gap. Germline lookup yields CDR1 SGHTA and CDR2 FQGTGA. This CDR3 comprises 15 residues. This CDR3 is CASSPGGLFQETQYF. CDR3 DNA sequence: TGTGCCAGCAGCCCCGGGGGACTGTTCCAAGAGACCCAGTACTTC.

This clonotype is categorized as large. V and J are TRBV7-9 and TRBJ2-1; D ambiguous. Trimming removed 4 bases from V and 2 bases from J, with 3 bases in between. Looked up from germline, CDR1 is SEHNR and CDR2 is FQNEAQ (reference sequence). The CDR3 sequence is 12 residues long. For the CDR3, the DNA is TGTGCCAGCAGCTCAGCCTACAATGAGCAGTTCTTC. Encoded protein: CASSSAYNEQFF.

This clonotype ranks as medium-sized. The CDR3, as DNA: TGTGCCAGCAGCTTAGAAGTGGGAGTCCTGGAGCAGTACTTC. Translated: CASSLEVGVLEQYF. The chain combines TRBV7-8 with TRBJ2-7; possibly TRBD2 for D (5 bases). Germline CDR1 is SGHVS and CDR2 is FQNEAQ. Trimming cost V 1 base and J 7 bases, with 14 bases left between them. The CDR3 sequence is 14 residues long.

By sample share, this clonotype is medium-sized. This chain joins TRBV20-1 and TRBJ2-7; D may be TRBD2 (6 bases). Germline CDR1 DFQATT, CDR2 SNEGSKA (reference sequence). The CDR3 loop spans 14 amino acids. Trimming pared 7 bases from V and 3 bases from J, leaving 19 bases between. The CDR3: CSVRDLAYLYEQYF. The DNA of the CDR3 is TGCAGTGTGAGAGACCTAGCGTACCTCTACGAGCAGTACTTC.

In this sample, this clonotype is large. The chain's CDR3 is CASSVDRGPYWETQYF. CDR3 nucleotides: TGTGCCAGCAGTGTAGACAGGGGGCCGTACTGGGAGACCCAGTACTTC. The V call is TRBV2, the J call TRBJ2-5, with TRBD1 identical over 10 bases. The length of the CDR3 is 16 residues. With V trimmed by 4 bases and J by 5 bases, 10 bases remained unmatched. Germline V gives CDR1 SNHLY, CDR2 FYNNEI.

By sample share, this clonotype is large. The chain recombines TRBV27 with TRBJ2-1, with TRBD2 matching 14 bases. Per germline, CDR1 MNHEY and CDR2 SMNVEV (reference sequence). Trimming took 0 bases from V and 8 from J; bases not matched to a gene: 12. The CDR3 runs to 19 residues. In DNA form, the CDR3 reads TGTGCCAGCAGTTTATCGCCCCCGCCGACTAGCGGGAGGGCCGATGAGCAGTTCTTC. Protein sequence: CASSLSPPPTSGRADEQFF.

By sample fraction, this clonotype is large. The J gene is TRBJ2-3, the V gene TRBV20-1; 7 positions agree with TRBD2. This CDR3 has 14 amino acids. The germline gives CDR1 DFQATT, CDR2 SNEGSKA (reference sequence). Germline trimming cut 3 bases from V and 2 bases from J; bases unmatched to any gene: 5. The CDR3 DNA follows: TGCAGTGCTAGTCCGCGGGAGAACACAGATACGCAGTATTTT. This encodes CSASPRENTDTQYF.

This clonotype is labeled large. DNA for the CDR3: TGTGCCAGTAGAGATTTGGGACTTGAAAAACTGTTTTTT. Amino acids: CASRDLGLEKLFF. The chain combines TRBV19 with TRBJ1-4; maybe TRBD1 (5 bases). The CDR3 is 13 residues long. The germline CDR1 and CDR2 sequences are LNHDA and SQIVND (reference sequence). Trimming pared 6 bases from V and 7 bases from J, leaving 12 bases between. The variable domain in full, with the rest retrieved from reference TRBV19 and TRBJ1-4, is DGGITQSPKYLFRKEGQNVTLSCEQNLNHDAMYWYRQDPGQGLRLIYYSQIVNDFQKGDIAEGYSVSREKKESFPLTVTSAQKNPTAFYLCASRDLGLEKLFFGSGTQLSVL.

By share of the sample, this clonotype is large. This sequence joins TRBV7-2 and TRBJ2-5; TRBD2 aligns across 8 bases. The CDR3 loop spans 15 amino acids. V was clipped by 5 bases and J by 1 base; unmatched bases: 6. Germline CDR1 is SGHTA and CDR2 is FQGNSA. The CDR3: CASSPLLAVQETQYF. CDR3 sequence (DNA): TGTGCCAGCAGCCCACTACTAGCGGTCCAAGAGACCCAGTACTTC.

This clonotype is termed medium-sized. The chain links TRBV29-1 to TRBJ2-3; 7 bases map to TRBD2. CDR3 length equals 17 residues. V shed 7 bases, J shed 0 bases, and the junction held 16 bases outside the gene matches. Germline CDR1 and CDR2: SQVTM and ANQGSEA. The CDR3 reads CSAHKGLAESSTDTQYF. The DNA for the CDR3 is TGCAGCGCACATAAGGGGCTAGCGGAATCTAGCACAGATACGCAGTATTTT.

The V gene is TRBV19, the J gene TRBJ1-1; no definite D call. The V and J ends lost 6 bases and 2 bases respectively, with 1 base between them. The CDR3 length is 10 residues. The V gene's germline CDR1 is LNHDA and CDR2 SQIVND (reference sequence). The CDR3 DNA is TGTGCCAGTAGAAACACTGAAGCTTTCTTT. Translating it yields CASRNTEAFF.